A single sample is the source of the 3 T cell receptor beta chains below, sequenced in a study of T cell responses to AZD1222 COVID-19 vaccine. The protocol was immunoSEQ multiplex PCR, while the TCRdb copy is restricted to in-frame clones and leaves out a portion. Counted here are about 110,000 clones, 88% occurring once; the ten biggest clones make up approximately 15%. The starting material was peripheral blood, obtained on day 0 of AZD1222 vaccination. These TCRs come from an adult in good health.

The V gene is TRBV21-1, the J gene TRBJ1-2; the tabulated D call, TRBD1, remains unverified against the DNA. TRBV21-1 is flagged as a pseudogene. The CDR3 spans 14 residues. In DNA, the CDR3 is TGTGCCAGCAGCAAGAAGGACAGGGGGCCAGGCTACACCTTC. It codes for CASSKKDRGPGYTF.

This chain connects TRBV4-1 to TRBJ1-2, with a tentative D call TRBD1 (5 bases). Trimming removed 0 bases from V and 4 bases from J, with 12 bases in between. Germline CDR1 and CDR2: MGHRA and YSYEKL. This CDR3 is built from 15 residues. CDR3 in amino acids: CASSQDPGGVYGYTF. The CDR3 DNA is TGCGCCAGCAGCCAAGACCCCGGGGGAGTCTATGGCTACACCTTC.

V gene TRBV11-3 combines with J gene TRBJ2-1; the match to TRBD2 covers 13 bases. Trimming removed 5 bases from V and 7 bases from J; junction bases left unmatched: 5. CDR3 length: 15 amino acids. Germline values: CDR1 SGHNT, CDR2 YENEEA. The CDR3 DNA sequence: TGTGCCAGCAGCATGAAGGGACTAGCGGGAAATGAGCAGTTCTTC. Translated: CASSMKGLAGNEQFF.